The entry below gives a single T cell receptor beta chain sequence along with its context. This clonotype turned up a few times. Its antigen remains undetermined. Base qualities are not at hand, and no much larger clone is one base apart. The data are from a study of T cells after yellow fever vaccination (dated by TCRdb to about 2019). About the investigation overall: The SMART-Seq v4 Ultra Low Input RNA kit was used to prepare libraries from fractions with low cell numbers. To track T-cell clones before and after primary and booster YFV17D yellow fever vaccination, bulk TCR alpha and beta repertoires were sequenced longitudinally. Two healthy male donors made up the cohort, one aged 18 to 29 years and the other aged 30 to 40 years. Blood was collected at multiple timepoints before and after primary and secondary immunization, and bulk PBMC replicates and cell subsets were isolated. Broader findings and caveats from the paper: Because abundant contaminating clonotypes from the bulk population could be contained in FACS-sorted repertoires, computational filtering was required. Because only two donors were included in the study, the extent to which the findings can be generalized is limited. After the booster, most of the clones that had expanded following primary vaccination were detected again (96% of CD4 and roughly 90% of CD8), which suggests that memory was broadly maintained. The secondary T-cell response was found to be weaker but faster than the primary response, with a peak reached on day 5 rather than on day 15. A small fraction of clonotypes showed up in both the CD4 and CD8 compartments, probably as a result of convergent recombination.

The treatment or condition label on this specimen signifies: live attenuated yellow fever vaccine strain. Two biological replicates of bulk PBMCs were collected at each blood-draw timepoint. PBMCs were isolated from peripheral blood using a standard Ficoll-Paque protocol. RNA was extracted with TriZol from bulk PBMCs, CD4 and CD8 fractions, and dextramer-positive and dextramer-negative fractions. Sequencing relied on an Illumina NovaSeq 6000. TCR cDNA was synthesized by 5'RACE template switching, which introduced a universal primer site and unique molecular identifiers. Priming of cDNA synthesis was performed from both the TCR alpha and TCR beta constant segments. Two PCR steps were used to amplify libraries, with sample barcodes and sequencing adapters being added in the second step. Sequencing of the libraries was done on either Illumina HiSeq 2500 (2x100 bp) or NovaSeq (2x150 bp). On the authors' methods: Demultiplexing of reads and collapsing into UMI consensus sequences were performed with MIGEC, and V(D)J alignment was carried out with MiXCR. Vaccine-responding clonotypes were defined with edgeR using replicate PBMC samples, requiring FDR below 0.01 and a log2 fold change above 5 up to day 15. Each bulk clonotype was labeled CD4 or CD8 based on which sequenced repertoire, CD4 or CD8, contained the clonotype at higher abundance. TCRdb redid the processing of the public reads, applying fastp at Q25 and MiXCR, and retained in-frame beta chains. Each entry is one CDR3 protein sequence, shown with its most common DNA and genes. The V and J calls come from TCRdb's annotation, not from the publication. Within this sample are around 310,000 distinct CDR3 sequences, with 4% of them counted one time only. Of the sample, 20% to 25% falls within the top ten clones.

The CDR3, cysteine through phenylalanine, is 15 amino acids long. The retained sequence is limited to the CDR3, 45 bases, with the frame set at the first base. V is cut by 3 bases and J by 5 bases, and the space between the germline ends is 16 bases. The rearrangement combines TRBV12-3 or TRBV12-4 with TRBJ1-1; the D segment cannot be called with confidence. This receptor was identified in a man aged 18 to 35 who received the YFV17D yellow fever vaccine. Material: PBMCs, obtained 5 days after the yellow fever booster vaccination. The CDR3: CASSLQQDGRTEAFF. The DNA sequence is as follows: TGTGCCAGCAGTTTGCAGCAGGACGGACGGACTGAAGCTTTCTTT.